These T cell receptor beta chains were read from a single sample in a study of vaccination and CD4 T cells after COVID-19. TCRdb re-analysed the PCR reads in MiXCR, keeping a single row per CDR3 protein. The sample includes 15,000 to 20,000 distinct CDR3 sequences, 55% to 80% of them seen just once. The specimen was CD4+ T cells from blood, collected after SARS-CoV-2 vaccination. These receptors all stem from a human donor who had recovered from COVID-19. CDR3s leave out the opening cysteine and the closing phenylalanine or tryptophan. Part of the rows lack a size; the others show once, few, many or a class for expanded clones.

.,TRBJ2-5,TRBV7-8,ASSLARGLAEETQY
.,TRBJ1-1,TRBV20-1,SASRATEAF
few,TRBJ2-7,TRBV20-1,SARGTGPYEQY
.,TRBJ1-1,TRBV6-1,ASSGGQGLKVIMNTEAF
.,TRBJ1-5,TRBV2,ASMEFGYSNQPQH
.,TRBJ1-1,TRBV6-2/TRBV6-3,ASSYSYRTANTEAF
.,TRBJ1-5,TRBV6-1,ASMPGGNQPQH
.,TRBJ2-3,TRBV7-6,ASSLGGSGTDTQY
.,TRBJ1-1,TRBV18,ASSPSLRGGTEAF
.,TRBJ1-1,TRBV7-2,ATLIDRQNTEAF
.,TRBJ2-3,TRBV6-1,ASSGTTDTQY
.,TRBJ2-7,TRBV28,ASTSRTLSHEQY
.,TRBJ2-2,TRBV28,ASSLGLAYTGELF
few,TRBJ1-5,TRBV19,ASSPTGRNQPQH
.,TRBJ2-1,TRBV7-2,ASRRSSGLYNEQF
.,TRBJ2-3,TRBV29-1,SVEGRVADTQY